This is a list of T cell receptor beta chains from one sample in a study of cytomegalovirus exposure and HLA in healthy donors. Measured with immunoSEQ multiplex PCR; TCRdb has only the in-frame clones, and not every one. The data hold around 150,000 clones, with about 79% observed a single time. Sequencing was done on a sample of PBMCs. All receptors derive from a woman aged 45-59 years in good health and CMV-seropositive. Each CDR3 is given without its conserved first and last residue. Each record gives: V gene, J gene, CDR3 protein.

TRBV6-4,TRBJ2-3,ASRASAGGTDTQY
TRBV7-2,TRBJ2-1,ASSLDGAGGPGNEQF
TRBV6-5,TRBJ2-7,ASSISGATTYEQY
TRBV2,TRBJ1-2,ASRGTHPSGGYT
TRBV18,TRBJ2-7,ASSPRTGAGNEQY
TRBV5-4,TRBJ2-7,ASAAFGLAGNYEQY
TRBV5-4,TRBJ2-1,ASSIARTGPNEQF
TRBV5-6,TRBJ1-1,ASSSRFEAF
TRBV7-6,TRBJ2-2,ASSLIAGDTGELF
TRBV7-8,TRBJ2-4,ASSLGQSKNIQY
TRBV27,TRBJ2-7,ASSFIGLITEQY
TRBV30,TRBJ1-6,AWSQIPQSSPLH
TRBV6-5,TRBJ1-2,ASPSGNYGYT
TRBV6-1,TRBJ1-3,ASSEAPAGHSGNTIY
TRBV28,TRBJ1-6,ASSNLDSSSYNSPLH
TRBV7-8,TRBJ1-2,ASSPLRQGYGYT
TRBV5-1,TRBJ1-1,ASSSMGEGEAF
TRBV4-1,TRBJ1-6,ASSLRDRGNSPLH
TRBV5-5,TRBJ1-1,ASSSGGRNTEAF
TRBV7-6,TRBJ2-7,ASSHRTSVKRSYEQY
TRBV6-4,TRBJ2-1,ASSDSSIYSGRSYNEQF
TRBV18,TRBJ1-2,ASSPLKPLGGYT
TRBV7-2,TRBJ2-1,ASSLSGGERHEQF
TRBV19,TRBJ1-1,ASSTGLNTEAF
TRBV2,TRBJ2-1,ASSKQGVSYNEQF
TRBV25-1,TRBJ2-7,ASRRDAYEQY
TRBV10-1,TRBJ2-7,ATTLGTSGTSYEQY
TRBV19,TRBJ2-1,ASSYIGVNEQF
TRBV2,TRBJ2-2,ASNEQGTNTGELF
TRBV10-3,TRBJ1-2,AISAGGGYT
TRBV7-9,TRBJ2-7,ASSPLAGGHEQY
TRBV28,TRBJ1-2,ASRSAGTGNYGYT
TRBV7-9,TRBJ2-7,ASSPRGLAGGPSEQY
TRBV9,TRBJ2-1,ASSVGGGRQMMNNEQF
TRBV7-6,TRBJ2-7,ASSLGQGGLYEQY
TRBV29-1,TRBJ2-1,SGGGRAAGEQF
TRBV13,NA,ASSLIARGSSYEQY
TRBV6-5,TRBJ1-2,ASRTTGYYGYT
TRBV7-9,TRBJ2-7,ASSSYRGPSSYEQY
TRBV6-6,TRBJ1-1,ASSGNTEAF
TRBV20-1,TRBJ1-2,SAGGGDGYT
TRBV19,TRBJ2-6,ASSIGGPSGANVLT
TRBV14,TRBJ2-1,ASSLGLAGSEQF